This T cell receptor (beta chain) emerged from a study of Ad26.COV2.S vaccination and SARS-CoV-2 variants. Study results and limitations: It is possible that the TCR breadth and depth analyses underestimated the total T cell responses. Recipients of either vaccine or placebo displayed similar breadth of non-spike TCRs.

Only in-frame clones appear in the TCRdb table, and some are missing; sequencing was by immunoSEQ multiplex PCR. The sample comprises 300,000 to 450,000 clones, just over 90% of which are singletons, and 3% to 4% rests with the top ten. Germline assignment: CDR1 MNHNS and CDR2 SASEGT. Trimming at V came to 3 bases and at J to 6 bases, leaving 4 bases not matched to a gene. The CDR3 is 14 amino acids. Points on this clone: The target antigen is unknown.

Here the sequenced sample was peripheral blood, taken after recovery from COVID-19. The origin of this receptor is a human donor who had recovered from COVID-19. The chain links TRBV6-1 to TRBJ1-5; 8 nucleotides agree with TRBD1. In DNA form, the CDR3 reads TGTGCCAGCAGTGACAGGGGGCTCGGTCAGCCCCAGCATTTT. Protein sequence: CASSDRGLGQPQHF.